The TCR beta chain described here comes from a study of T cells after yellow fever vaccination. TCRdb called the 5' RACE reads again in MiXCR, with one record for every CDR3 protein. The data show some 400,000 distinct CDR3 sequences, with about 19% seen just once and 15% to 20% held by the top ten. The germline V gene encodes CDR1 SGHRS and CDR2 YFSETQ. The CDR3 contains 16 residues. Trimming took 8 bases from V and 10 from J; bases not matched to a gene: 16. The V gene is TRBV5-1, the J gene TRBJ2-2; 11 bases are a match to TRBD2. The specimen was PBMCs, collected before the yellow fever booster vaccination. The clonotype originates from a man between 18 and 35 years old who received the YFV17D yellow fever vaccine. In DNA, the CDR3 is TGCGCCAGTCGGAGAACTAGCGGGGGCGCGGGTCTGGAGCTGTTTTTT. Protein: CASRRTSGGAGLELFF.